Sequencing of this T cell receptor beta chain was carried out in a study of OX40 agonist ivuxolimab in advanced cancers. Study as a whole: Among those enrolled, mean age was about 63 years (range about 23 to 79) and 82.7% were male.

Trimming removed 4 bases from V and 7 bases from J, with 9 bases in between. The V gene's germline CDR1 is SGHRS and CDR2 YFSETQ. The CDR3 contains 13 residues. The method was immunoSEQ multiplex PCR; TCRdb's version includes in-frame clones alone and lacks a portion of them. The sample has approximately 84,000 clones; 75% to 95% are singletons. This chain links TRBV5-1 with TRBJ1-6; D might be TRBD1 (5 bases). This material consisted of CD4+ or CD8+ T cells sorted from blood, taken in a trial of the OX40 agonist ivuxolimab. The TCR originated in an adult with an advanced solid tumor such as melanoma, head and neck, liver or kidney cancer. CDR3 DNA: TGCGCCAGCAGCCCCGGACAAAATTCACCCCTCCACTTT. Protein sequence: CASSPGQNSPLHF.